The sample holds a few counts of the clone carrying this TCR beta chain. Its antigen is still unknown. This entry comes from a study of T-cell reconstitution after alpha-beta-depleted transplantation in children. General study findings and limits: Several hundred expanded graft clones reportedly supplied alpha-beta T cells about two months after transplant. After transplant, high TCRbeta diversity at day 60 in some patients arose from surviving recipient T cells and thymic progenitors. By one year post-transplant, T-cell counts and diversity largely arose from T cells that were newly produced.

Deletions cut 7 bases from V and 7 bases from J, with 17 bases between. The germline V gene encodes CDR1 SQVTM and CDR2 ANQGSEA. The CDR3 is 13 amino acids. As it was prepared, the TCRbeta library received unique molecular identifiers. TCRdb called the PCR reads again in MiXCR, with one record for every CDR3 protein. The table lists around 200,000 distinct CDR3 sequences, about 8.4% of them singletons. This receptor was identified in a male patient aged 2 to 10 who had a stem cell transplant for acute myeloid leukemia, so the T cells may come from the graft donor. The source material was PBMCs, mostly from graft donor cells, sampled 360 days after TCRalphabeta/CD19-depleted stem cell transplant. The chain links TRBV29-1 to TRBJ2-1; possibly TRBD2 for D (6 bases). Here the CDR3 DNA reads TGCAGCGGGCACGCCGGGGGAAAGAATGAGCAGTTCTTC. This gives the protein CSGHAGGKNEQFF.